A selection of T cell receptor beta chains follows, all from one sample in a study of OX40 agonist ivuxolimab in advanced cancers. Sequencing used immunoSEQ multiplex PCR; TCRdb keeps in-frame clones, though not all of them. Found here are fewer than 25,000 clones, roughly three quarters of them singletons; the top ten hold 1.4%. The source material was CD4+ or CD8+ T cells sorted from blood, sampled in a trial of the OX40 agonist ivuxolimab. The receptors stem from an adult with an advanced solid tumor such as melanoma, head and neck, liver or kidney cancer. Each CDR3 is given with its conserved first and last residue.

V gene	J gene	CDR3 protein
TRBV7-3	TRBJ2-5	CASSPRTGGGETQYF
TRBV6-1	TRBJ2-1	CASLTGRGNDEQFF
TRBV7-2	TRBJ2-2	CASSLGPAGGRGELFF
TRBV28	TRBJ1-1	CASSPGRMSTEAFF
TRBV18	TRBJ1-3	CASSPAGPGNTIYF
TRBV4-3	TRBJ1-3	CASSQEWRNTIYF
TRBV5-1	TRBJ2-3	CASSPGPDTQYF
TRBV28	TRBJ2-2	CASSSGQPTGELFF
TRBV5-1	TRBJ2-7	CASSPGYSYEQYF
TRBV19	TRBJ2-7	CASSEPFYEQYF
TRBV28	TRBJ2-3	CASAPRSRDTQYF
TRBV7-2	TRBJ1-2	CASSLGDRGVRGYTF
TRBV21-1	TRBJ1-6	CASSTGLYNSPLHF
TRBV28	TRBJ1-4	CASSPAGTGGVLFF
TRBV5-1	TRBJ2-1	CASSLIETGVYNEQFF
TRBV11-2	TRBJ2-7	CASLQGLSLNEQYF
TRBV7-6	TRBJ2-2	CASSLYRGGTGELFF
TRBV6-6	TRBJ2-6	CASVDRLSSGANVLTF
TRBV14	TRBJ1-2	CASSYAGSGYTF
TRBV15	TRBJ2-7	CATSRESAGGDEQYF
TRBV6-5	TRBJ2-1	CASSYEAGRSYNEQFF
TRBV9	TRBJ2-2	CASSVRLGAGELFF
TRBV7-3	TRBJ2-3	CASSLTPGTDTQYF
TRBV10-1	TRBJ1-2	CASIGGGYTF
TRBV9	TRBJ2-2	CASSVGSGWNTGELFF
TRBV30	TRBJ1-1	CAAQLWSLVTGLPTEAFF
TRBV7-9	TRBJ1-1	CASSLEGWLTEAFF